This TCR beta chain was sequenced during a study of neurological immune-mediated disorders. Study results and limitations: Subjects shared no identical expanded-clone CDR3 amino acid sequences, suggesting private TCR-beta repertoires in all groups. TCR clonal expansion peaked in HTLV-1-associated myelopathy patients and was lowest in multiple sclerosis patients.

The cDNA was generated through 5'RACE incorporating 10-nucleotide random UMIs. A single record per CDR3 protein comes from TCRdb applying MiXCR to the 5' RACE reads. The sample yields more than 55,000 distinct CDR3 sequences, 24% seen once. Time point specified: technical triplicate 2. It was from 2 million PBMCs stored at -80 C that the unsorted libraries were obtained. The V and J ends lost 0 bases and 7 bases respectively, with 17 bases between them. Germline-derived CDR1 and CDR2 are SGHRS and YFSETQ. CDR3 length equals 15 residues. The table lists this clonotype with many counts. What it recognizes is unknown.

The receptor's source is a man in his sixties with HTLV-1-associated myelopathy (HAM/TSP). Sequenced sample: PBMCs. The chain links TRBV5-1 to TRBJ2-7; unclear D gene. The CDR3 reads CASSLVGKSPGEQYF. The CDR3 DNA is TGCGCCAGCAGCTTGGTGGGTAAGAGCCCTGGGGAGCAGTACTTC.